The TCR beta chain described here comes from a study of blood T cell repertoires in COVID-19 (dated by TCRdb to 2018 to 2020). About the investigation overall: Samples from collaborators originated in the United States, Italy and Spain and spanned both the acute and convalescent phases of COVID-19. The prospective study material was composed of cDNA or gDNA derived from T cells, B-cell-depleted T cells, or PBMCs. Deeply sampled blood TCRbeta repertoires from subjects exposed to, actively infected with, or recovered from COVID-19 were included in the dataset. A freely available public database, intended as a resource for researchers studying the immune response to SARS-CoV-2, is where the repertoires were released. Samples came from the ongoing ImmuneRACE study (first 160 participants) plus 1,254 subjects from 6 global collaborators. A de-identified subject ID, COVID-19 status, age in years and sex were almost always included in the sample metadata. Where HLA class I and class II types were available, the types were taken from metadata supplied by the sample provider, not from assay-based typing.

Overall study outcomes, separate from this receptor: How much clinical and demographic metadata was included differed by source and by participant, and the metadata was provided uncurated.

TCRbeta CDR3 regions were amplified from genomic DNA by means of the immunoSEQ Assay, a bias-controlled multiplex PCR. On the study's bioinformatics: The number of nucleated cells in each sample was estimated from the amplification of reference gene primers within the assay. To quantify the absolute abundance of each unique TCRbeta CDR3 rearrangement, sequence reads were collapsed and filtered. For each sample, productive Simpson clonality was calculated as the square root of Simpson's diversity index over productive rearrangements. TCRdb took over this immuneACCESS table, retaining in-frame rearrangements with V and J assigned. Such tables are incomplete; in checked studies, under half of the missing clones stem from an unresolved V gene, and the remainder is unexplained. V and J calls and clone size are those listed in that table; D and trimming were worked out from the DNA. The sample table lists 200,000 to 300,000 clones, roughly 88% of them with a count of one. The leading ten clones occupy about 2.1% of the sample.

The CDR3 covers 15 residues, taking in both the cysteine and the phenylalanine. Just the 45-base CDR3 DNA is kept, in frame starting at base 1. Based on the germline V gene, the CDR1 and CDR2 sequences are SGHAT and FQNNGV. V gives up 1 base and J gives up 4 bases, and the segment between their germline ends measures 14 bases. To note about this clone: The clone's antigen remains unknown. Nothing much larger sits one base from this clone, and base qualities are not available.

Another Seattle source contributed samples from volunteer blood donors who had recovered from COVID-19. Each collaborating institution followed its own protocols to collect whole blood in K2EDTA tubes. Collaborator samples were shipped for TCRbeta analysis as frozen whole blood, isolated PBMCs, or DNA extracted from either sample type. The material sequenced was peripheral blood. The chain is made from TRBV11-2 and TRBJ2-7; D gene: possibly TRBD2, on 6 matching bases. The source is a man aged 40-55 years who had recovered from COVID-19. The nucleotides are TGTGCCAGCAGCTTAGGTTCGGGGGTAAATTACGAGCAGTACTTC. Its protein product is CASSLGSGVNYEQYF.